Below are 15 T cell receptor beta chains sequenced from a single sample in a study of cytomegalovirus exposure and HLA in healthy donors. The study ran its PCR with 60 Vbeta and 13 Jbeta primers. The assay was immunoSEQ multiplex PCR, and TCRdb's table has in-frame clones only and misses some. The sample includes 150,000 to 200,000 clones, roughly 78% of them seen just once. The sequencing sample was made of PBMCs. These TCRs come from a woman in her fifties or sixties in good health and CMV-seropositive.

The V call is TRBV6-4, the J call TRBJ1-1, with no clear D. Trimming took off 4 bases at V and 0 bases at J, with 6 bases between the two ends. This CDR3 is built from 13 residues. The V gene's germline CDR1 is MRHNA and CDR2 SNTAGT. CDR3 in DNA: TGTGCCAGCAGTGTGCGGTTGAACACTGAAGCTTTCTTT. Protein: CASSVRLNTEAFF.

J is TRBJ2-5 and V is TRBV6-5, with TRBD2 matching 7 bases. The CDR3 extends over 13 amino acids. Losses at the gene ends were 11 bases for V and 1 base for J; bases not matched to a gene: 7. Germline values: CDR1 MNHEY, CDR2 SVGAGI. The CDR3 reads CASRGGGQETQYF. CDR3 nucleotide sequence: TGTGCCTCTCGGGGCGGGGGCCAAGAGACCCAGTACTTC.

There are a few counts of this clone. The rearrangement links TRBV4-2 to TRBJ2-3, with unresolved D. Trimming shortened V by 4 bases and J by 4 bases, and 12 bases separated the two germline ends. The CDR3 extends over 14 amino acids. From germline, CDR1 is LGHNA and CDR2 YNFKEQ. The CDR3 region is CASSPLEPSDTQYF. CDR3 nucleotides: TGTGCCAGCAGCCCCCTTGAGCCGTCAGATACGCAGTATTTT.

V and J are TRBV5-1 and TRBJ2-7, with 8 positions matching TRBD1. This CDR3 spans 14 amino acids. The V gene end was trimmed by 4 bases and the J gene end by 3 bases; junction bases not matched to a gene: 6. CDR1 is SGHRS, CDR2 YFSETQ, per germline. The CDR3 spells CASSAGQANYEQYF. CDR3 bases: TGCGCCAGCAGCGCGGGACAGGCGAACTACGAGCAGTACTTC.

This rearrangement joins TRBV30 to TRBJ2-7, with 7 bases that match TRBD1. The CDR3 spans 13 residues. Unmatched junction bases numbered 2, after V lost 0 bases and J lost 3 bases. Germline-derived CDR1 and CDR2 are GTSNPN and SVGIG (reference sequence). The CDR3 loop reads CAWSVRQGYEQYF. The CDR3 nucleotides are TGTGCCTGGAGTGTAAGACAGGGCTACGAGCAGTACTTC.

CDR3 sequence reads: CASSEGLAGGSDTQYF. The DNA for the CDR3 is TGCGCCAGCAGTGAGGGGTTAGCGGGGGGGTCAGATACGCAGTATTTT. The chain uses TRBV10-1 and TRBJ2-3, with 11 bases aligning to TRBD2. The CDR3 sequence is 16 residues long. From germline, CDR1 is WNHNN and CDR2 SYGVQD (reference sequence). V shed 2 bases and J 4 bases; nucleotides not matched to a gene: 5.

The V call is TRBV28, the J call TRBJ2-4; D perhaps matches TRBD1 (6 bases). V dropped 6 bases and J dropped 0 bases, with 21 bases sitting between them. Germline V gene data show CDR1 as MDHEN and CDR2 as SYDVKM. This CDR3 has 18 amino acids. The CDR3 DNA follows: TGTGCCAGCAGGGAAACAGGGAGCTTCAATTTAGCCAAAAACATTCAGTACTTC. Protein sequence: CASRETGSFNLAKNIQYF.

This chain joins TRBV9 and TRBJ2-4, with 7 nucleotides matching TRBD1. This CDR3 comprises 17 residues. V dropped 4 bases and J dropped 7; count of bases not matched to a gene: 17. Germline V gene data show CDR1 as SGDLS and CDR2 as YYNGEE. CDR3 nucleotides: TGTGCCAGCAGCCCCCGTCTCAGGGGGACGGCTACGAACATTCAGTACTTC. This encodes CASSPRLRGTATNIQYF.

Comment on this clone: At one boundary the junction diverges from the germline segment, which might be a read error. This chain connects TRBV7-7 to TRBJ2-5, with D tentatively TRBD2 (7 bases). CDR1 is SSHAT, CDR2 FNYEAQ, per germline (reference sequence). The CDR3 sequence is 15 residues long. CDR3: CASSGTGGPQETQYF. CDR3 DNA: TGTGCTAGCAGCGGAACCGGGGGGCCCCAAGAGACCCAGTACTTC.

This chain connects TRBV6-5 to TRBJ1-1; TRBD1 might be the D (5 bases). Germline CDR1 and CDR2: MNHEY and SVGAGI. V was pared by 0 bases and J by 14 bases, with 16 bases between. This CDR3 comprises 13 residues. The CDR3: CASSYSGAGVSFF. In DNA, the CDR3 is TGTGCCAGCAGTTACTCAGGGGCCGGCGTGAGCTTCTTT.

This clone appeared a few times. The chain uses TRBV2 and TRBJ1-2; 11 nucleotides agree with TRBD1. CDR1 is SNHLY, CDR2 FYNNEI, per germline. Trimming took 7 bases from V and 8 from J; bases not matched to a gene: 15. The CDR3 spans 16 residues. The CDR3 sequence is CASTSRDRGFLGGYTF. The CDR3 DNA follows: TGTGCCAGCACTTCCCGGGACAGGGGGTTTCTTGGCGGCTACACCTTC.

This clone was counted between two and nine times. This CDR3 reads CASRTTGNTGELFF. CDR3 sequence (DNA): TGTGCCAGCAGGACGACAGGGAACACCGGGGAGCTGTTTTTT. V usage is TRBV7-2 and J usage is TRBJ2-2; tentatively, D is TRBD1 (6 bases). The CDR3 has 14 residues. CDR1 SGHTA and CDR2 FQGNSA come from the germline V gene. The V end lost 6 bases, the J end lost 1 base, and 9 bases lay between the germline ends.

The V call is TRBV12-5, the J call TRBJ1-2, with 9 bases lining up with TRBD1. Looked up from germline, CDR1 is LGHNT and CDR2 is FRNRAP. This CDR3 has 14 residues. Trimming cost V 5 bases and J 4 bases; bases outside gene matches: 5. CDR3 in DNA: TGTGCTAGTGGTGATACAGGGGGCAGCTATGGCTACACCTTC. It codes for CASGDTGGSYGYTF. The full variable domain, rest sourced from reference TRBV12-5 and TRBJ1-2, is DARVTQTPRHKVTEMGQEVTMRCQPILGHNTVFWYRQTMMQGLELLAYFRNRAPLDDSGMPKDRFSAEMPDATLATLKIQPSEPRDSAVYFCASGDTGGSYGYTFGSGTRLTVV.

This clone was seen once. V gene TRBV7-9 combines with J gene TRBJ2-1, with 15 bases aligning to TRBD2. Germline V gene lookup returns CDR1 SEHNR and CDR2 FQNEAQ (reference sequence). Trimming cost V 5 bases and J 7 bases; bases outside gene matches: 6. The CDR3 runs to 16 residues. The chain's CDR3 is CASSPRTSGGANEQFF. Here the CDR3 DNA reads TGTGCCAGCAGCCCTCGGACTAGCGGGGGGGCGAATGAGCAGTTCTTC.

V usage is TRBV5-6 and J usage is TRBJ1-1; TRBD1 matches at 12 bases. Germline V CDR1 and CDR2: SGHDT, YYEEEE. The V gene end was trimmed by 3 bases and the J gene end by 5 bases; junction bases not matched to a gene: 8. The CDR3 contains 16 residues. This CDR3 is CASSWGTGGAGTEAFF. The CDR3 DNA is TGTGCCAGCAGCTGGGGGACAGGGGGCGCGGGTACTGAAGCTTTCTTT. The whole variable domain, remainder taken from reference TRBV5-6 and TRBJ1-1, is DAGVTQSPTHLIKTRGQQVTLRCSPKSGHDTVSWYQQALGQGPQFIFQYYEEEERQRGNFPDRFSGHQFPNYSSELNVNALLLGDSALYLCASSWGTGGAGTEAFFGQGTRLTVV.